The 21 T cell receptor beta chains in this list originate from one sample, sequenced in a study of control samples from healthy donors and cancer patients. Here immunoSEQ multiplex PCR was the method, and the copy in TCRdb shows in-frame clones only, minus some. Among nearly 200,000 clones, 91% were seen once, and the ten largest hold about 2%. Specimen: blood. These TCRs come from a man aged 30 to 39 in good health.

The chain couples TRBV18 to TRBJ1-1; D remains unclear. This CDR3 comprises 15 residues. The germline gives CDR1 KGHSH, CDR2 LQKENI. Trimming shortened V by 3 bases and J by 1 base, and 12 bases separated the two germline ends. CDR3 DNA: TGTGCCAGCTCACCCTACCCAGCGAGGAACACTGAAGCTTTCTTT. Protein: CASSPYPARNTEAFF.

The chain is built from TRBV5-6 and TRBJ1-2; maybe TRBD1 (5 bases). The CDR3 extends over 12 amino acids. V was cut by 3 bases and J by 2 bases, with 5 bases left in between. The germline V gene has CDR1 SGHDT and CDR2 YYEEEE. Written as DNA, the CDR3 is TGTGCCAGCAGCTCAGGGAACTATGGCTACACCTTC. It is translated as CASSSGNYGYTF.

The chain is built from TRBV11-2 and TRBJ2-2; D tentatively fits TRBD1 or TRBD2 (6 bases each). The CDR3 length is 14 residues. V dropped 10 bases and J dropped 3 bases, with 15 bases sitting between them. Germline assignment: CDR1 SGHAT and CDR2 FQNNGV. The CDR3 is CATPWGADTGELFF. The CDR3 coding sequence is TGTGCCACCCCCTGGGGGGCCGACACCGGGGAGCTGTTTTTT.

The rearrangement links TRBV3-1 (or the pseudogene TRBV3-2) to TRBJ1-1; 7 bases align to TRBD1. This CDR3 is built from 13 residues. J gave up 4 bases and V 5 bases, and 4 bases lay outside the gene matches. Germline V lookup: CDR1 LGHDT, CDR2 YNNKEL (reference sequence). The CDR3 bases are TGTGCCAGCAGCTCAACAGGGGTCACTGAAGCTTTCTTT. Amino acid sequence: CASSSTGVTEAFF.

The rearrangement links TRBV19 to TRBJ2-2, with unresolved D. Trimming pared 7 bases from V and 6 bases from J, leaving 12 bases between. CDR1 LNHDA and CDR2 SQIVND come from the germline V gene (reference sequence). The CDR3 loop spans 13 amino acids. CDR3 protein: CASKRQVPGELFF. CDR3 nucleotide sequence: TGTGCCAGTAAAAGGCAGGTTCCCGGGGAGCTGTTTTTT.

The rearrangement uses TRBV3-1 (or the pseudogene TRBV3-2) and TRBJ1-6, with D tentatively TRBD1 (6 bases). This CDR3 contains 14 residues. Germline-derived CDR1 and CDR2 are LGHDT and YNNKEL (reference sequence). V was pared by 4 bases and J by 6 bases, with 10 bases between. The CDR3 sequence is CASSPPGVNSPLHF. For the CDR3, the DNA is TGTGCCAGCAGCCCTCCAGGGGTTAATTCACCCCTCCACTTT.

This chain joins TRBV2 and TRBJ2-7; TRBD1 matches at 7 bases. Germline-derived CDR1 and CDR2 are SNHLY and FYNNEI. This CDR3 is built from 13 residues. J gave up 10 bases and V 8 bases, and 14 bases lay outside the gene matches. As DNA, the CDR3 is TGTGCCAGCCTCCCTCCGGGACAGAATTACCAGTACTTC. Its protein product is CASLPPGQNYQYF.

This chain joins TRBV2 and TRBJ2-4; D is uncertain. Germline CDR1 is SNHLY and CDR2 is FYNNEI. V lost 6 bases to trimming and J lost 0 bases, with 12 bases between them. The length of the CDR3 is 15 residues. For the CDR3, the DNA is TGTGCCAGCAGCCCCGCCGAGCTAGCCAAAAACATTCAGTACTTC. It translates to CASSPAELAKNIQYF.

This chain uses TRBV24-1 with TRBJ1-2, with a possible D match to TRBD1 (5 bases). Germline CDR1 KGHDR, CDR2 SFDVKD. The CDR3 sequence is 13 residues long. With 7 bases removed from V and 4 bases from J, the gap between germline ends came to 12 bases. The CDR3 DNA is TGTGCCACCAGCCCCGGGACGGGCTATGGCTACACCTTC. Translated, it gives CATSPGTGYGYTF.

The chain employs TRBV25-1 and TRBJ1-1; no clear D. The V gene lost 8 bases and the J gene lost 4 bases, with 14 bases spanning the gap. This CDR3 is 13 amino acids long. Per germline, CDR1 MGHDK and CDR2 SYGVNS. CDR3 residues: CASPYQILTEAFF. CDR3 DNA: TGTGCCAGCCCTTACCAAATTCTCACTGAAGCTTTCTTT. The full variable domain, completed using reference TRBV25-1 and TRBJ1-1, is EADIYQTPRYLVIGTGKKITLECSQTMGHDKMYWYQQDPGMELHLIHYSYGVNSTEKGDLSSESTVSRIRTEHFPLTLESARPSHTSQYLCASPYQILTEAFFGQGTRLTVV.

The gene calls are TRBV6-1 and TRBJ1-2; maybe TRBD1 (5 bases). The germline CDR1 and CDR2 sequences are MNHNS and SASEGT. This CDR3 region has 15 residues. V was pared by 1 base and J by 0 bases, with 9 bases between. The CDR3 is CASSEGQNTNYGYTF. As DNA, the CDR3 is TGTGCCAGCAGTGAAGGACAGAATACTAACTATGGCTACACCTTC.

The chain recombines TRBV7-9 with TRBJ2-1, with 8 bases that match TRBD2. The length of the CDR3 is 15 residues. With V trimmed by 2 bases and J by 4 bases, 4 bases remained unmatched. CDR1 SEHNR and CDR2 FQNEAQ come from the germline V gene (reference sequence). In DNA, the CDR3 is TGTGCCAGCAGCTTACCGCGGGGGGAGTACAATGAGCAGTTCTTC. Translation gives CASSLPRGEYNEQFF.

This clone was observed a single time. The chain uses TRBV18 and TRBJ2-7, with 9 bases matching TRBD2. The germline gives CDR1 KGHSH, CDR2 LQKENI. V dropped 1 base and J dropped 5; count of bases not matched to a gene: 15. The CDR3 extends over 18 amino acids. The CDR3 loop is CASSPQRSAGGLGDEQYF. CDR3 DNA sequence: TGTGCCAGCTCACCACAGCGGTCAGCGGGGGGTCTAGGGGACGAGCAGTACTTC.

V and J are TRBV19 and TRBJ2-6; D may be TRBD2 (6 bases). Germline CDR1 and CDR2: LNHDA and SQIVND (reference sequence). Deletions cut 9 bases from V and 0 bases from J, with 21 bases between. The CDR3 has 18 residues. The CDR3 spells CASQLSLAQFSGANVLTF. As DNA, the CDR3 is TGTGCCAGCCAACTCTCACTAGCCCAATTCTCTGGGGCCAACGTCCTGACTTTC. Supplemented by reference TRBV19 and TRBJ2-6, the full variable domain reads DGGITQSPKYLFRKEGQNVTLSCEQNLNHDAMYWYRQDPGQGLRLIYYSQIVNDFQKGDIAEGYSVSREKKESFPLTVTSAQKNPTAFYLCASQLSLAQFSGANVLTFGAGSRLTVL.

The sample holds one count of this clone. CDR3 DNA: TGTGCCAGCAGCGTGCGAACAGGGGAGGGCGGGGAGCTGTTTTTT. Residues: CASSVRTGEGGELFF. This chain connects TRBV9 to TRBJ2-2; tentatively, D is TRBD1 or TRBD2 (7 bases each). Germline-derived CDR1 and CDR2 are SGDLS and YYNGEE. V shed 2 bases and J shed 7 bases, with 15 bases lying between them. The length of the CDR3 is 15 residues.

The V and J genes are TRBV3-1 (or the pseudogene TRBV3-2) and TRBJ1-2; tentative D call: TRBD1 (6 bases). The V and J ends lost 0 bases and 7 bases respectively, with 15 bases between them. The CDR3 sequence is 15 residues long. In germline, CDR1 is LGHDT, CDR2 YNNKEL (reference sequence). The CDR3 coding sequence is TGTGCCAGCAGCCAAGATCTCAGGGGATTCGGTGGCTACACCTTC. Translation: CASSQDLRGFGGYTF.

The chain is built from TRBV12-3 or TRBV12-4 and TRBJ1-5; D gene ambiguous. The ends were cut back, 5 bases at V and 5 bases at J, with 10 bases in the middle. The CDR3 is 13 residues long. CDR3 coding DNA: TGTGCCAGCAGTCGCTTACCTGATCAGCCCCAGCATTTT. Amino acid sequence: CASSRLPDQPQHF.

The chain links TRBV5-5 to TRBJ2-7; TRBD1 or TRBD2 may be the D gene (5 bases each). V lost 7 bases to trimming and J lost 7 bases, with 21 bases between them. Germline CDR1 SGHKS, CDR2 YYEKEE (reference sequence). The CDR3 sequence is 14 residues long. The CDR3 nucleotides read TGTGCCAGCGGCCCCCAGGGCACCTGGGAGGAGCAGTACTTC. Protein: CASGPQGTWEEQYF.

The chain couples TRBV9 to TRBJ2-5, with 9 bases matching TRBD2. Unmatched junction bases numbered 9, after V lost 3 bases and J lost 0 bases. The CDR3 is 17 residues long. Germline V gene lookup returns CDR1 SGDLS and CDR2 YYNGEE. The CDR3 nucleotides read TGTGCCAGCAGCGGGCCCCTTAGCGGGGGCGACCAAGAGACCCAGTACTTC. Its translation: CASSGPLSGGDQETQYF. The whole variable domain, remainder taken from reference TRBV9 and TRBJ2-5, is DSGVTQTPKHLITATGQRVTLRCSPRSGDLSVYWYQQSLDQGLQFLIQYYNGEERAKGNILERFSAQQFPDLHSELNLSSLELGDSALYFCASSGPLSGGDQETQYFGPGTRLLVL.

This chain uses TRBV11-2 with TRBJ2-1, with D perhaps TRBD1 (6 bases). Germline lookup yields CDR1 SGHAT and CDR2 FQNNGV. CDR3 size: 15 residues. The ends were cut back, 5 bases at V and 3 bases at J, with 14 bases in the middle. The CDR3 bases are TGTGCCAGCAGCAGCACGAGACAGGTCTACAATGAGCAGTTCTTC. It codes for CASSSTRQVYNEQFF. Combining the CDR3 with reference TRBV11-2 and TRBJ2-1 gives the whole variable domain EAGVAQSPRYKIIEKRQSVAFWCNPISGHATLYWYQQILGQGPKLLIQFQNNGVVDDSQLPKDRFSAERLKGVDSTLKIQPAKLEDSAVYLCASSSTRQVYNEQFFGPGTRLTVL.

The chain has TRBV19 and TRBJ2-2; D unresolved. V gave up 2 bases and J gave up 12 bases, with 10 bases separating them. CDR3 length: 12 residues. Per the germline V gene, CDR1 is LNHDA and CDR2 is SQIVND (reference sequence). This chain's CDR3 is CASSISYFKLFF. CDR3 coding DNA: TGTGCCAGTAGTATAAGCTATTTTAAGCTGTTTTTT.